The clone carrying this T cell receptor beta chain was counted a single time. Methods used by the authors: How many nucleated cells were present was estimated from reference gene primer amplification. Repertoires were generated with immunoSEQ multiplex PCR, while TCRdb's copy carries only in-frame clones and drops some. Clonal size and the V and J genes are those of that table, whereas D and trimming came from the DNA. The data contain 85,000 to 90,000 clones, over 75% of them seen just once; the ten biggest clones take up roughly 15%. This sample stems from a study of blood T cell repertoires in COVID-19. About the study: There were acute and convalescent COVID-19 samples, and they came from the United States, Italy and Spain. The cDNA or gDNA used as material had been derived from T cells, B-cell-depleted T cells, or PBMCs.

Germline values: CDR1 KGHDR, CDR2 SFDVKD. The CDR3 is made up of 19 amino acids. V shed 0 bases and J 3 bases; nucleotides not matched to a gene: 15. This TCR came from a woman aged 80 or older with active or convalescent COVID-19. Sequencing was done on a sample of peripheral blood. The chain employs TRBV24-1 and TRBJ1-2; 7 bases match TRBD1. In DNA, the CDR3 is TGTGCCACCAGTGATTTGCCGGACTCGAAACAGGGGCCCTACTATGGCTACACCTTC. Protein sequence: CATSDLPDSKQGPYYGYTF.